These 7 T cell receptor beta chains were sequenced from one sample in a study of radiotherapy plus CTLA-4 blockade in lung cancer. The assay was immunoSEQ multiplex PCR, and TCRdb's table has in-frame clones only and misses some. The sample consists of about 1,600 clones, roughly 90% of them appearing once. The sequenced sample was tumor tissue, obtained from a patient treated with radiotherapy plus ipilimumab. These receptors were obtained from a human donor with non-small cell lung cancer who had a complete response to radiotherapy plus ipilimumab.

V is TRBV10-2 and J is TRBJ2-7; weak D call: TRBD1 (6 bases). Per the germline V gene, CDR1 is WSHSY and CDR2 is SAAADI. V was shortened by 6 bases and J by 5 bases, with 8 bases between the two germline ends. The CDR3 totals 11 residues. CDR3 protein: CASRGADEQYF. CDR3 in DNA: TGCGCCAGCAGGGGGGCTGACGAGCAGTACTTC.

The chain joins TRBV30 to TRBJ2-7; D is unclear. Per the germline V gene, CDR1 is GTSNPN and CDR2 is SVGIG (reference sequence). The CDR3 sequence is 13 residues long. V lost 0 bases and J 3 bases, leaving 9 bases between the germline ends. This CDR3 is CAWSVGPGYEQYF. The CDR3 bases are TGTGCCTGGAGTGTTGGGCCCGGCTACGAGCAGTACTTC.

The chain is built from TRBV18 and TRBJ2-5; possible D gene TRBD2, 6 bases. Germline V CDR1 and CDR2: KGHSH, LQKENI. The CDR3 consists of 14 residues. Deletions cut 1 base from V and 5 bases from J, with 11 bases between. The CDR3 is CASSPRARGETQYF. Here the CDR3 DNA reads TGTGCCAGCTCACCACGCGCCCGGGGGGAGACCCAGTACTTC. Full variable domain (remainder filled in from reference TRBV18 and TRBJ2-5): NAGVMQNPRHLVRRRGQEARLRCSPMKGHSHVYWYRQLPEEGLKFMVYLQKENIIDESGMPKERFSAEFPKEGPSILRIQQVVRGDSAAYFCASSPRARGETQYFGPGTRLLVL.

The chain carries TRBV29-1 and TRBJ1-2; TRBD1 matches at 8 bases. Germline-derived CDR1 and CDR2 are SQVTM and ANQGSEA. V trimming: 6 bases; J trimming: 4 bases; junction bases outside the gene matches: 4. This CDR3 spans 12 amino acids. This CDR3 is CSVYGTGYGYTF. CDR3 bases: TGCAGCGTCTACGGGACAGGCTATGGCTACACCTTC.

The V call is TRBV5-5, the J call TRBJ2-7; 11 nucleotides match TRBD1. V dropped 2 bases and J dropped 7; count of bases not matched to a gene: 5. Germline-derived CDR1 and CDR2 are SGHKS and YYEKEE (reference sequence). The CDR3 extends over 14 amino acids. CDR3 amino acids: CASSFGQGAVEQYF. DNA of the CDR3: TGTGCCAGCAGCTTTGGACAGGGGGCTGTAGAGCAGTACTTC.

The V call is TRBV28, the J call TRBJ1-3; TRBD1 is a possible D gene (5 bases). Trimming took 5 bases from V and 3 from J, leaving 14 bases between them. The germline CDR1 and CDR2 sequences are MDHEN and SYDVKM. This CDR3 comprises 15 residues. The DNA for the CDR3 is TGTGCCAGCAGTGTGGGACGGCTTATTGGAAACACCATATATTTT. Protein: CASSVGRLIGNTIYF.

The chain links TRBV7-2 to TRBJ1-6, with TRBD1 matching over 7 bases. This CDR3 region has 13 residues. In germline, CDR1 is SGHTA, CDR2 FQGNSA. V shed 4 bases, J shed 13 bases, and the junction held 7 bases outside the gene matches. Here the CDR3 reads CASSSLDRRPLHF. CDR3 in DNA: TGTGCCAGCAGCTCTCTGGACAGGAGGCCCCTCCACTTT.